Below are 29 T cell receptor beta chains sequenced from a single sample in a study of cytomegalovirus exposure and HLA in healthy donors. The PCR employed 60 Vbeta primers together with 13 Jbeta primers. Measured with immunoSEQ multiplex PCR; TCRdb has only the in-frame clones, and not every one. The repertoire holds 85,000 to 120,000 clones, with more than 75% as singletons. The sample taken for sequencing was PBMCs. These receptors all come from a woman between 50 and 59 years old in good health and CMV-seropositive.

The CDR3 loop reads CASSTGQGLGKNIQYF. CDR3 DNA: TGCGCCAGCAGCACCGGACAGGGCCTGGGCAAAAACATTCAGTACTTC. This chain connects TRBV5-1 to TRBJ2-4; 8 bases match TRBD1. The germline V gene encodes CDR1 SGHRS and CDR2 YFSETQ. This CDR3 contains 16 residues. The J segment lost 3 bases and the V segment lost 4 bases, leaving 9 bases of the junction unmatched.

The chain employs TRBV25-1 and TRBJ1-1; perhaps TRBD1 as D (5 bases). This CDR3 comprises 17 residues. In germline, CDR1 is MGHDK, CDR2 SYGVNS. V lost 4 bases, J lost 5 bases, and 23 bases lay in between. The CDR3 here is CASSGGASRVRVTEAFF. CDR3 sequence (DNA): TGTGCCAGCAGTGGTGGGGCCAGTCGTGTTAGAGTAACTGAAGCTTTCTTT.

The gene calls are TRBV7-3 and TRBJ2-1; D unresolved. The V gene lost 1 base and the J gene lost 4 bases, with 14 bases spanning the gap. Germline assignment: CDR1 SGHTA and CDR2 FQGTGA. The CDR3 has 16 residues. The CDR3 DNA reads TGTGCCAGCAGCTTAAATGCCCCGACTTCTTACAATGAGCAGTTCTTC. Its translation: CASSLNAPTSYNEQFF.

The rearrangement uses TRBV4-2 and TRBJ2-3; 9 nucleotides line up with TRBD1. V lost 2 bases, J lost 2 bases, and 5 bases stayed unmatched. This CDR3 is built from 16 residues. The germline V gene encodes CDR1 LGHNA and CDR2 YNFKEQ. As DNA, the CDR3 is TGTGCCAGCAGCCAAAGGGGACAGGGAATCACAGATACGCAGTATTTT. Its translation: CASSQRGQGITDTQYF.

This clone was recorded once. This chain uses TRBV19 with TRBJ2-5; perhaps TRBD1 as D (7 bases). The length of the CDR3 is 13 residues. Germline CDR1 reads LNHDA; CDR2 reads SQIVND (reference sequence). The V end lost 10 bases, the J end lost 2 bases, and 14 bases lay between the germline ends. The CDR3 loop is CATSQGGQETQYF. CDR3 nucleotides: TGTGCCACTTCTCAGGGGGGACAAGAGACCCAGTACTTC.

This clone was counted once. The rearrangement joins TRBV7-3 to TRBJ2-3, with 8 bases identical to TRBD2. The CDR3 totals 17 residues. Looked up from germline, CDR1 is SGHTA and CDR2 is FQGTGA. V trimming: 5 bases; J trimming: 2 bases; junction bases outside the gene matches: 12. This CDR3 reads CASSPQGMRGVTDTQYF. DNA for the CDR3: TGTGCCAGCAGCCCCCAGGGGATGCGGGGGGTCACAGATACGCAGTATTTT.

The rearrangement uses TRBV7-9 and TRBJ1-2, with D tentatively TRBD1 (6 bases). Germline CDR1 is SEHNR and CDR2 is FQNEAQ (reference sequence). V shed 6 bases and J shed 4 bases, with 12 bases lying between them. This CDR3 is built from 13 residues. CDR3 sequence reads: CASRADSSYGYTF. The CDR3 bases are TGTGCCAGCAGAGCGGACAGCTCCTATGGCTACACCTTC.

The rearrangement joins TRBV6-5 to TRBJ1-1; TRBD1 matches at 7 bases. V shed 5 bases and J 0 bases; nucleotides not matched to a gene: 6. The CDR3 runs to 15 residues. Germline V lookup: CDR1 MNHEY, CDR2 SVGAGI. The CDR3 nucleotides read TGTGCCAGCAGTCCACCGGGACAGCTGAACACTGAAGCTTTCTTT. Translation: CASSPPGQLNTEAFF.

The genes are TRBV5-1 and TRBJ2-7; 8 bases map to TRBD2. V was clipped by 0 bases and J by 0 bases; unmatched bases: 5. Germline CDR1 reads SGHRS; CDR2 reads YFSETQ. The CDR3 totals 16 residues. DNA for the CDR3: TGCGCCAGCAGCTTGGGGGCGGGGGGCACCTCCTACGAGCAGTACTTC. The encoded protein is CASSLGAGGTSYEQYF.

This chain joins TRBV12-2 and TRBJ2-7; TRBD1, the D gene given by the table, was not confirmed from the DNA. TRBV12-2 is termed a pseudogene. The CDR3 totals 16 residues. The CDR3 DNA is TGTGCAAGTCGCTTAGCCTCCACGGGACAGGGCTACGAGCAGTACTTC. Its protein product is CASRLASTGQGYEQYF.

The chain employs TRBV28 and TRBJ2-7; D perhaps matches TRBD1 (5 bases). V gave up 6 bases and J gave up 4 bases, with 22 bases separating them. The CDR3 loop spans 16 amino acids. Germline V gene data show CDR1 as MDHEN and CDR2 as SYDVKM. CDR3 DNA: TGTGCCAGCAGCCTCCCCGACCCGGTGGGGCCTTACGAGCAGTACTTC. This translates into CASSLPDPVGPYEQYF.

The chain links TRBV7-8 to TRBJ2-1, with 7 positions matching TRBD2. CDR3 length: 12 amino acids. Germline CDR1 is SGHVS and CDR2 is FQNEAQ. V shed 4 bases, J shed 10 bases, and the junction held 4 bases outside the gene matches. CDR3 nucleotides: TGTGCCAGCAGCTCCAAGCGGGGAGAGCAGTTCTTC. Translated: CASSSKRGEQFF.

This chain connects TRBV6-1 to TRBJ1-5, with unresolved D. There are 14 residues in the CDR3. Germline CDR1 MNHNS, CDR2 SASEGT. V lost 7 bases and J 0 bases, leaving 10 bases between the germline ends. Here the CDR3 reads CASTPNYSNQPQHF. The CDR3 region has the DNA TGTGCCAGCACCCCAAACTATAGCAATCAGCCCCAGCATTTT.

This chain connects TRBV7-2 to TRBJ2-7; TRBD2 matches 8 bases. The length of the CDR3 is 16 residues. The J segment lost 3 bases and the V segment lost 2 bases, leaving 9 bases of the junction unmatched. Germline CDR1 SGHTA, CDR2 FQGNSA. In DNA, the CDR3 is TGTGCCAGCAGCTTACCCCGAGCGGGGGCGATCTACGAGCAGTACTTC. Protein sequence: CASSLPRAGAIYEQYF.

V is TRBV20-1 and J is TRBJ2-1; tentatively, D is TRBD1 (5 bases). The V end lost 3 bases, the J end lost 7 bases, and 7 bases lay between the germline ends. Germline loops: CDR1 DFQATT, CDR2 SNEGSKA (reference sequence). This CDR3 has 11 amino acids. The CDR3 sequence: CSASYRNEQFF. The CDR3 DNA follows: TGCAGTGCTAGCTACAGGAATGAGCAGTTCTTC.

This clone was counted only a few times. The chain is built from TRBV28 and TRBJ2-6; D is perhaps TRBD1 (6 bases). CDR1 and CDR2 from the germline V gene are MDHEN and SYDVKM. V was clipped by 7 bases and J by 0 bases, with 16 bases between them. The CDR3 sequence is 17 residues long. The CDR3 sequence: CASTRRDISSGANVLTF. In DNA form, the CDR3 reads TGTGCCAGCACTCGACGGGACATCAGCTCTGGGGCCAACGTCCTGACTTTC.

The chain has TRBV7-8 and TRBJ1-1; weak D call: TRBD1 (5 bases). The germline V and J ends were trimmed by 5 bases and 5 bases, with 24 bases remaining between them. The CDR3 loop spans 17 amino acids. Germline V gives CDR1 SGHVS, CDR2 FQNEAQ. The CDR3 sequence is CASSLLPGGIRDTEAFF. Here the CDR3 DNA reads TGTGCCAGCAGCCTTCTCCCCGGGGGTATAAGGGATACTGAAGCTTTCTTT.

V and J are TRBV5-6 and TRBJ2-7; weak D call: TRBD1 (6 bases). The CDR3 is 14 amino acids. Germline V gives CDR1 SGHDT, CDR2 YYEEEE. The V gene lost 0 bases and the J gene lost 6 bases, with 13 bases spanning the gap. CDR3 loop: CASSLVNREREQYF. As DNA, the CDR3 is TGTGCCAGCAGCTTGGTCAACAGGGAGCGCGAGCAGTACTTC.

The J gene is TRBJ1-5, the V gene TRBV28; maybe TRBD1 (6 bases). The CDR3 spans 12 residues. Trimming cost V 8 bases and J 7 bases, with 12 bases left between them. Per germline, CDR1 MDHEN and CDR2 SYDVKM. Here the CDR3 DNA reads TGTGCCAGCTCTACAGGGTTGCAGCCCCAGCATTTT. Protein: CASSTGLQPQHF.

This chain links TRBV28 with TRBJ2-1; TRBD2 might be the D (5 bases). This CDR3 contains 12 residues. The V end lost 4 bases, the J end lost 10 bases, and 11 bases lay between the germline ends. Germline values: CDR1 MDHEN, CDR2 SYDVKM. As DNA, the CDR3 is TGTGCCAGCAGTTGGACTCTCGGAGAGCAGTTCTTC. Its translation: CASSWTLGEQFF. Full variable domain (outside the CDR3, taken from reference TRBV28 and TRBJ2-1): DVKVTQSSRYLVKRTGEKVFLECVQDMDHENMFWYRQDPGLGLRLIYFSYDVKMKEKGDIPEGYSVSREKKERFSLILESASTNQTSMYLCASSWTLGEQFFGPGTRLTVL.

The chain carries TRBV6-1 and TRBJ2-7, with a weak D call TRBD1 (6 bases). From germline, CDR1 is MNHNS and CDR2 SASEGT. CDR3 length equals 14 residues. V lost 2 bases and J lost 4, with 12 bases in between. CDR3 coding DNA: TGTGCCAGCAGTGAAACAGGGCCCTTTTACGAGCAGTACTTC. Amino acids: CASSETGPFYEQYF.

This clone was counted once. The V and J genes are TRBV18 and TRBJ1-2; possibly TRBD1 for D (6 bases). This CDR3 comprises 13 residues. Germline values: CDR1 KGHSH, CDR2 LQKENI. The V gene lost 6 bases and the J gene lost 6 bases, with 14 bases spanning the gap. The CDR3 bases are TGTGCCAGCTCCCCAGAATCAGGGGATGGCTACACCTTC. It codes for CASSPESGDGYTF.

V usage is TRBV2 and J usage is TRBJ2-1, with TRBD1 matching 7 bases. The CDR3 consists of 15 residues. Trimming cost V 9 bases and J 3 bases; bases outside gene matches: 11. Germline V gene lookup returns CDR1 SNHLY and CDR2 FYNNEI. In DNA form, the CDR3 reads TGTGCCAGTGTCAGGGACAGCCTCTTCTACAATGAGCAGTTCTTC. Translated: CASVRDSLFYNEQFF.

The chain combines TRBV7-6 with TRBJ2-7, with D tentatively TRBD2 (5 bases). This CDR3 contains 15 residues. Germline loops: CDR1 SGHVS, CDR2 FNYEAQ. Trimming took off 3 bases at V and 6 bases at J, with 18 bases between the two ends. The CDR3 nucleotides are TGTGCCAGCAGCTTGAGGGCTGGCACTACTAGCGAGCAGTACTTC. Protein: CASSLRAGTTSEQYF. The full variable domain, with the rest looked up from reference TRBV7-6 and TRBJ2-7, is GAGVSQSPRYKVTKRGQDVALRCDPISGHVSLYWYRQALGQGPEFLTYFNYEAQQDKSGLPNDRFSAERPEGSISTLTIQRTEQRDSAMYRCASSLRAGTTSEQYFGPGTRLTVT.

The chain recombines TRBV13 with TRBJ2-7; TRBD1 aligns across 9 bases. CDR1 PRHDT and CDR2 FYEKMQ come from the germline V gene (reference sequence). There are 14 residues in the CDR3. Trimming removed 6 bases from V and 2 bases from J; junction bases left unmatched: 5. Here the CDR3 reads CASSRQGGTYEQYF. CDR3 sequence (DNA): TGTGCCAGCAGTCGACAGGGGGGCACCTACGAGCAGTACTTC.

CDR3 in DNA: TGTGCCAGCAGTCCACCCGGGGGGGGAGAGACCCAGTACTTC. Its protein product is CASSPPGGGETQYF. The gene calls are TRBV28 and TRBJ2-5; 8 bases are shared with TRBD2. Germline CDR1 MDHEN, CDR2 SYDVKM. This CDR3 has 14 amino acids. V was clipped by 5 bases and J by 4 bases; unmatched bases: 6.

As DNA, the CDR3 is TGTGCCAGCAGCTTAGCTCAGACAGGGGGCTTTAGCACAGATACGCAGTATTTT. Protein sequence: CASSLAQTGGFSTDTQYF. V is TRBV7-9 and J is TRBJ2-3, with 10 bases lining up with TRBD1. CDR3 size: 18 residues. V trimming: 0 bases; J trimming: 0 bases; junction bases outside the gene matches: 6. The germline V gene has CDR1 SEHNR and CDR2 FQNEAQ (reference sequence).

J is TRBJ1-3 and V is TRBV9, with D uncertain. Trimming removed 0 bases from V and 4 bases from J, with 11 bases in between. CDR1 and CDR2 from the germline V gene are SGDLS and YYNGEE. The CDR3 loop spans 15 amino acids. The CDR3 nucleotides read TGTGCCAGCAGCGTAGTATCGGGGTCCGGAAACACCATATATTTT. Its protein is CASSVVSGSGNTIYF. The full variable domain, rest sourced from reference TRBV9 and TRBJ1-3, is DSGVTQTPKHLITATGQRVTLRCSPRSGDLSVYWYQQSLDQGLQFLIQYYNGEERAKGNILERFSAQQFPDLHSELNLSSLELGDSALYFCASSVVSGSGNTIYFGEGSWLTVV.

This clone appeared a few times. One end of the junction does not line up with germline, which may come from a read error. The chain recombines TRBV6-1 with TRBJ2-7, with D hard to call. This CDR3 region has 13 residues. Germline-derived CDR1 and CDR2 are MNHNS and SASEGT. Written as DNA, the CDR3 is TGTGCCAGCAGGGAAGAGTCGGCCTACGAGCAGTACTTC. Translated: CASREESAYEQYF.